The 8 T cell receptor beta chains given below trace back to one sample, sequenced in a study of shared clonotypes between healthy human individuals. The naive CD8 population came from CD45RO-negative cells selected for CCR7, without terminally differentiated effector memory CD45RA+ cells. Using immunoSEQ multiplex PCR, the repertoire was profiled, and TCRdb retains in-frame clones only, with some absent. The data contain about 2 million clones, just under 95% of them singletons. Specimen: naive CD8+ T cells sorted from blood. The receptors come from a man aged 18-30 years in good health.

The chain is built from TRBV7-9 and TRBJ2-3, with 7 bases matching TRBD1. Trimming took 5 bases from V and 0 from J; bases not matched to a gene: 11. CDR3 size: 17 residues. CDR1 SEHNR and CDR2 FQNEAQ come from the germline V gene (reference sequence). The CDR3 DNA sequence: TGTGCCAGCAGCCCCCCCGGGACAGACGAAAGCACAGATACGCAGTATTTT. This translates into CASSPPGTDESTDTQYF.

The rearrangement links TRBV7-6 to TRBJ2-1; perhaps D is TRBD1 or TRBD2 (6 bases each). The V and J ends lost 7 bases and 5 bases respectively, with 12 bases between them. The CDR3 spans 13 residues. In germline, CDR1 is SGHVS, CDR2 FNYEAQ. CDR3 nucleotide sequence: TGTGCCAGCACCGGGGGCGGGAACAATGAGCAGTTCTTC. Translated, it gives CASTGGGNNEQFF.

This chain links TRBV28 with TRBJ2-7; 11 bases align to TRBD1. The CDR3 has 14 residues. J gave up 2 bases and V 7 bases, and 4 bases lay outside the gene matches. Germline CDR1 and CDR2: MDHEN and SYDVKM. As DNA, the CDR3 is TGTGCCAGCACGGGGACAGGGGGTGCCTACGAGCAGTACTTC. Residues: CASTGTGGAYEQYF.

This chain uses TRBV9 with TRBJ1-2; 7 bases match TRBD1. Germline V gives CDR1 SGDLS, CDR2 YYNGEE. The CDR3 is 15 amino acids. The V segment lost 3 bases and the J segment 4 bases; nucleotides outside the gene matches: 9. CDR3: CASSAEGQLFYGYTF. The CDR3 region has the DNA TGTGCCAGCAGCGCGGAGGGACAGTTGTTCTATGGCTACACCTTC.

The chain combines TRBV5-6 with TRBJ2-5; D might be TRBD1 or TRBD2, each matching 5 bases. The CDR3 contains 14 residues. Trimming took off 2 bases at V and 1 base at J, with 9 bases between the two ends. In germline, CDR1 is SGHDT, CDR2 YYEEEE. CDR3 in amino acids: CASSFWGFQETQYF. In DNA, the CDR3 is TGTGCCAGCAGCTTTTGGGGGTTCCAAGAGACCCAGTACTTC.

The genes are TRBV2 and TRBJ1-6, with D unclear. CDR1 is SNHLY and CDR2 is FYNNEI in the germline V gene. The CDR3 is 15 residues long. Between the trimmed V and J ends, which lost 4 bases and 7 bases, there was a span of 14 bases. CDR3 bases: TGTGCCAGCAGTGGGGGAGAGGGCCCAAATTCACCCCTCCACTTT. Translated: CASSGGEGPNSPLHF.

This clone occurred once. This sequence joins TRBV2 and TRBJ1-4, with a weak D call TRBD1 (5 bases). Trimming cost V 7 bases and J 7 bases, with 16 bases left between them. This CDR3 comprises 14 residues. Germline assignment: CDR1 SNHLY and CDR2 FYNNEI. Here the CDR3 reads CASNSEGFREKLFF. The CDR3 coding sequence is TGTGCCAGCAACTCAGAGGGGTTTCGTGAAAAACTGTTTTTT.

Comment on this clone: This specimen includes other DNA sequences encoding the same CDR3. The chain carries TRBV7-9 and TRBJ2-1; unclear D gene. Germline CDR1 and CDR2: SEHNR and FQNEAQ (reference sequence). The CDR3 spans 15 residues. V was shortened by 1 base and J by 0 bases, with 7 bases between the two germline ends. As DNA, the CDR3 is TGTGCCAGCAGCTTAGTGGGCAGCTCCTACAATGAGCAGTTCTTC. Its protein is CASSLVGSSYNEQFF.